The clone carrying this TCR beta chain was seen a handful of times. Its specificity is unknown. This record comes from a study of T cells in Graves' hyperthyroidism and ophthalmopathy. Notes on the study in general: Among thyroid clonotypes expanded above 0.001, most also appeared in blood.

CDR1 SGHRS and CDR2 YFSETQ come from the germline V gene. V lost 4 bases to trimming and J lost 1 base, with 8 bases between them. This CDR3 is 13 amino acids long. Amplification of TCR beta CDR3 regions was performed using RNA transcripts as template. HTBI primers were employed in a first-round RT-PCR of the TCR CDR3. One entry per CDR3 protein results from TCRdb running MiXCR on the multiplex PCR reads. The table shows about 460,000 distinct CDR3 sequences, with around a fifth occurring only once. Specimen: blood. The chain is built from TRBV5-1 and TRBJ1-1, with no clear D. This TCR was sampled from a woman aged 70-85 years with Graves' ophthalmopathy. CDR3 residues: CASSAVQNTEAFF. The CDR3 DNA reads as TGCGCCAGCAGCGCCGTCCAGAACACTGAAGCTTTCTTT.